Listed here are 26 T cell receptor beta chains from one sample, sequenced in a study of T cells expressing NK-cell markers. TCRdb re-called the 5' RACE reads and catalogs CDR3 proteins one per entry, DNA excluded. The sample includes about 370,000 distinct CDR3 sequences. The material sequenced was blood T cells: a sorted CD56 or NKG2C T cell subset, CD4+ or CD8+ T cells, or bulk PBMC T cells (not recorded which). The source is a woman in her forties or fifties in good health.

The rearrangement links TRBV11-2 to TRBJ2-1. This CDR3 contains 15 residues. From germline, CDR1 is SGHAT and CDR2 FQNNGV. The CDR3 loop reads CASSRTLATDHEQFF.

The rearrangement links TRBV27 to TRBJ1-2; checking the TCRdb D call of TRBD1 is not possible without DNA. The CDR3 has 11 amino acids. Germline CDR1 and CDR2: MNHEY and SMNVEV (reference sequence). The CDR3 spells CASRAGGGYTF.

This sequence joins TRBV20-1 and TRBJ2-7; with no DNA, the TCRdb D assignment of TRBD2 cannot be verified. The V gene's germline CDR1 is DFQATT and CDR2 SNEGSKA (reference sequence). This CDR3 is built from 15 residues. CDR3: CSARERSGSVYEQYF.

This chain joins TRBV7-9 and TRBJ2-7; TCRdb returns TRBD2, unconfirmable since there is no DNA. The germline V gene encodes CDR1 SEHNR and CDR2 FQNEAQ (reference sequence). This CDR3 has 13 residues. This chain's CDR3 is CASSPAGGYEQYF. The full variable domain, with the rest looked up from reference TRBV7-9 and TRBJ2-7, is DTGVSQNPRHKITKRGQNVTFRCDPISEHNRLYWYRQTLGQGPEFLTYFQNEAQLEKSRLLSDRFSAERPKGSFSTLEIQRTEQGDSAMYLCASSPAGGYEQYFGPGTRLTVT.

The chain uses TRBV20-1 and TRBJ1-4. The CDR3 has 15 residues. Germline CDR1 and CDR2: DFQATT and SNEGSKA (reference sequence). The chain's CDR3 is CSARDQRASNEKLFF.

The chain has TRBV3-1 and TRBJ2-7; TCRdb gives TRBD2 as the D gene, but with no DNA this cannot be confirmed. Looked up from germline, CDR1 is LGHDT and CDR2 is YNNKEL (reference sequence). The CDR3 contains 16 residues. The CDR3: CASSPSWSSGTSEQYF.

The chain uses TRBV6-5 and TRBJ1-2. The germline V gene encodes CDR1 MNHEY and CDR2 SVGAGI. The CDR3 is made up of 15 amino acids. CDR3 residues: CASSSTRRANYGYTF.

The gene calls are TRBV28 and TRBJ2-2; TCRdb outputs TRBD1, but without DNA this stays unchecked. CDR3 length: 15 amino acids. Looked up from germline, CDR1 is MDHEN and CDR2 is SYDVKM. This CDR3 reads CASLNALGGGGELFF.

This chain connects TRBV12-3 or TRBV12-4 to TRBJ2-3; the TRBD2 assignment by TCRdb is unverifiable without DNA. This CDR3 comprises 17 residues. This CDR3 is CASSLGPGLAVTDTQYF.

The J gene is TRBJ2-5, the V gene TRBV6-5; with no DNA, the TCRdb D assignment of TRBD2 cannot be verified. This CDR3 is 14 amino acids long. The V gene's germline CDR1 is MNHEY and CDR2 SVGAGI. This CDR3 is CASSYYGAGETQYF.

This chain uses TRBV9 with TRBJ2-3. Germline CDR1 is SGDLS and CDR2 is YYNGEE. The CDR3 extends over 16 amino acids. The CDR3 loop reads CASSVLMGQRADTQYF.

The chain recombines TRBV7-3 with TRBJ1-2. Germline CDR1 is SGHTA and CDR2 is FQGTGA. The CDR3 is 14 residues long. CDR3 sequence: CASSLSVSNYGYTF.

The chain uses TRBV20-1 and TRBJ1-2; as DNA is missing, the TRBD1 call by TCRdb cannot be tested. The CDR3 is 14 residues long. Germline loops: CDR1 DFQATT, CDR2 SNEGSKA (reference sequence). The CDR3 is CSAREAGGESGYTF.

This chain joins TRBV6-2 or TRBV6-3 and TRBJ2-1; the TCRdb call, TRBD2, lacks DNA for checking. Germline V lookup: CDR1 MNHEY, CDR2 SVGEGT. CDR3 size: 12 residues. CDR3 loop: CASSPSGSEQFF.

The V call is TRBV12-3 or TRBV12-4, the J call TRBJ2-5. The CDR3 spans 14 residues. The chain's CDR3 is CASKRGVSGETQYF.

V and J are TRBV3-1 and TRBJ2-1. The CDR3 length is 17 residues. The germline V gene has CDR1 LGHDT and CDR2 YNNKEL (reference sequence). CDR3 region: CASSHSIRGGSYNEQFF.

The V gene is TRBV9, the J gene TRBJ2-1; the D call of TRBD2 rests on TCRdb alone, since no DNA is present to check it. The length of the CDR3 is 17 residues. Germline CDR1 is SGDLS and CDR2 is YYNGEE. CDR3 sequence reads: CASSVAPSGVSYNEQFF.

CDR3 in amino acids: CASSPWTASSYNSPLHF. The chain employs TRBV5-4 and TRBJ1-6; TCRdb picks TRBD1, but there is no DNA to check that call. The V gene's germline CDR1 is SGHNT and CDR2 YYREEE (reference sequence). The CDR3 has 17 residues.

The chain couples TRBV7-2 to TRBJ2-1. This CDR3 is built from 14 residues. The germline V gene encodes CDR1 SGHTA and CDR2 FQGNSA. The CDR3 reads CASSLEGLSNEQFF.

The rearrangement uses TRBV15 and TRBJ2-5; there is no DNA to check the TCRdb D call of TRBD1. This CDR3 contains 16 residues. Germline loops: CDR1 LNHNV, CDR2 YYDKDF (reference sequence). CDR3 loop: CATSRETGVRGETQYF. Full variable domain (rest looked up from reference TRBV15 and TRBJ2-5): DAMVIQNPRYQVTQFGKPVTLSCSQTLNHNVMYWYQQKSSQAPKLLFHYYDKDFNNEADTPDNFQSRRPNTSFCFLDIRSPGLGDTAMYLCATSRETGVRGETQYFGPGTRLLVL.

The rearrangement uses TRBV5-1 and TRBJ2-5; TCRdb's D call of TRBD2 is untestable without DNA. The CDR3 contains 16 residues. In germline, CDR1 is SGHRS, CDR2 YFSETQ. CDR3 residues: CASSLRTSGRSETQYF.

The J gene is TRBJ2-3, the V gene TRBV2; TCRdb designates TRBD2, a call that cannot be tested without DNA. The germline CDR1 and CDR2 sequences are SNHLY and FYNNEI. The CDR3 is 15 residues long. The CDR3 is CASSLRVSGKDTQYF.

V is TRBV5-1 and J is TRBJ2-3; lacking DNA, the TRBD1 call made by TCRdb goes unchecked. The CDR3 runs to 12 residues. Looked up from germline, CDR1 is SGHRS and CDR2 is YFSETQ. The CDR3 sequence is CASGSRQFAQYF.

The rearrangement joins TRBV24-1 to TRBJ2-1. The CDR3 runs to 13 residues. Germline values: CDR1 KGHDR, CDR2 SFDVKD. CDR3 residues: CATSSLARYEQFF.

The rearrangement uses TRBV29-1 and TRBJ1-1; TCRdb selects TRBD1, and the lack of DNA leaves this call unchecked. This CDR3 comprises 13 residues. CDR1 is SQVTM and CDR2 is ANQGSEA in the germline V gene. CDR3: CSASGGSNTEAFF.

The rearrangement uses TRBV9 and TRBJ2-2; as DNA is missing, the TRBD1 call by TCRdb cannot be tested. CDR1 is SGDLS and CDR2 is YYNGEE in the germline V gene. The CDR3 consists of 14 residues. The CDR3 spells CASRTGDNTGELFF.